This TCR beta chain was sequenced for a study of chemoradiotherapy in HPV16-positive cancers. Overall study context: A couple of HPV16-positive patients' cells yielded candidate HPV-specific clones and common motifs. Notes on the study in general: Non-HPV-specific T cells did not expand in tumors during treatment, whereas candidate HPV-specific clones and E7-related motifs did. For HPV16-positive patients, expanding HPV-responsive T cells associated with longer recurrence-free survival.

Trimming cost V 2 bases and J 4 bases, with 20 bases left between them. The CDR3 sequence is 16 residues long. Looked up from germline, CDR1 is GTSNPN and CDR2 is SVGIG (reference sequence). Clones were sequenced by immunoSEQ multiplex PCR, and TCRdb holds only the in-frame ones, with some missing. The sample has 8,000 or so clones, about two thirds seen once; the top ten hold about 20%. As regards this clone: Antigen: not known.

Sampling was carried out from a patient who underwent chemoradiotherapy. The origin of this receptor is a human donor with HPV-associated anogenital cancer. The chain links TRBV30 to TRBJ1-2; D not resolved. The CDR3 DNA reads as TGTGCCTGGAGTACTATCTACGCCGTGGGATTCTATGGCTACACCTTC. This translates into CAWSTIYAVGFYGYTF.